Listed below are T cell receptor beta chains from one sample, sequenced in a study of T cells in Graves' hyperthyroidism and ophthalmopathy. TCRdb recomputed calls from the multiplex PCR reads with MiXCR, one row per CDR3 protein. Of a few hundred thousand distinct CDR3 sequences listed, approximately 20% are singletons. The sample taken for sequencing was blood. The source of these receptors is a woman under 30 with Graves' hyperthyroidism. The CDR3 runs from the conserved cysteine through the conserved F or W. Each record gives: J gene, V gene, clone size, D gene, CDR3 DNA, CDR3 protein. D genes are given only for firm matches. Expanded clones are given a class, and other clones once, few, many or no size at all.

TRBJ2-5,TRBV3-1,many,-,TGTGCCAGCAGCCAAGCCGATGGGGTCGAGACCCAGTACTTC,CASSQADGVETQYF
TRBJ1-2,TRBV20-1,-,-,TGCAGTGCTAGTCGCCTTGATGGCTACACCTTC,CSASRLDGYTF
TRBJ2-5,TRBV3-1,many,-,TGTGCCAGCAGCCCGGGCGCTCTTCGGGAGACCCAGTACTTC,CASSPGALRETQYF
TRBJ2-5,TRBV6-5,-,-,TGTGCCGGCAGTTACTCGATCGCCAGGTCGCAGACCCAGTACTTC,CAGSYSIARSQTQYF
TRBJ1-5,TRBV27,many,-,TGTGCCAGCAGTTCCTCCTCGACAGGACTCAACCAGCCCCAGCATTTT,CASSSSSTGLNQPQHF
TRBJ2-7,TRBV27,many,-,TGTGCCAGCAGGGGGTGGGGGGTGAGCTCCTACGAGCAGTACTTC,CASRGWGVSSYEQYF
TRBJ1-1,TRBV7-9,few,-,TGTGCCAGCAGCCGAACGGGAGCCCCCGGAGCTTTCTTT,CASSRTGAPGAFF
TRBJ1-3,TRBV10-3,many,-,TGTGCCATCAGTGGTACAGGCTCTGGAAACACCATATATTTT,CAISGTGSGNTIYF
TRBJ2-7,TRBV12-3/TRBV12-4,many,TRBD2,TGTGCCAGCAGTTTCGCGGGGGGGGCCGGCGAGCAGTACTTC,CASSFAGGAGEQYF
TRBJ2-7,TRBV6-1,-,-,TGTGCCAGCAGTCTGGGGGGAAAGCAGTACTTC,CASSLGGKQYF
TRBJ1-3,TRBV4-1,few,-,TGCGCCAGCAGCCCCCTTGGGACGGTTTTCTCTGGAAACACCATATATTTT,CASSPLGTVFSGNTIYF
TRBJ2-7,TRBV28,many,TRBD2,TGTGCCAGCAGGCCTAACGCTGGACTAGCCTACGAGCAGTACTTC,CASRPNAGLAYEQYF
TRBJ2-3,TRBV11-2,-,-,TGTGCCAGCGGCCAGAGGGAAGGGATCACAGATGCGCAGTATTTT,CASGQREGITDAQYF
TRBJ1-1,TRBV19,many,-,TGTGCCAGCTCCCCGAGGGACACTGAAGCTTTCTTT,CASSPRDTEAFF
TRBJ2-3,TRBV10-1,-,TRBD2,TGCGCCAGCAGTGGTAGCGGGGGGATGAAAGATACGCAGTATTTT,CASSGSGGMKDTQYF
TRBJ1-5,TRBV7-3,many,TRBD1,TGTGCCAGCAGCTTGGACAGGACTCAGCCCCAGCATTTT,CASSLDRTQPQHF
TRBJ2-2,TRBV6-4,many,-,TGTGCCAGCAGTGACTCGGGGGTTCCCGGGGAGCTGTTTTTT,CASSDSGVPGELFF
TRBJ2-2,TRBV7-3,many,-,TGTGCCAGCAGCTACACAAAGAACACCGGGGAGCTGTTTTTT,CASSYTKNTGELFF
TRBJ2-4,TRBV12-3/TRBV12-4,-,TRBD2,TGTGCCAGCAGCCCTCCGGGACTAGCGGGGGGGCAAGGAAACATTCAGTACTTC,CASSPPGLAGGQGNIQYF
TRBJ1-1,TRBV6-5,many,-,TGTGCCAGCAGTTACTATAACGTGGGCACTGAAGCTTTCTTT,CASSYYNVGTEAFF
TRBJ2-7,TRBV6-2/TRBV6-3,few,-,TGTGCCAGCAGTTACTCGATTGCCCACAGGGAGATCCTCTACGAGCAGTACTTC,CASSYSIAHREILYEQYF
TRBJ1-2,TRBV7-2,many,TRBD1,TGTGCCAGCAGCTTAAATCAGGGGGCGAACTATGGCTACACCTTC,CASSLNQGANYGYTF
TRBJ1-6,TRBV15,many,-,TGTGCCACCAGCAGAGATTTACAGACCCCACCCCTCCACTTT,CATSRDLQTPPLHF
TRBJ1-3,TRBV6-1,-,-,TGTGCCAGCAGTACCTCCATCCGCTCTGGAAACACCATATATTTT,CASSTSIRSGNTIYF
TRBJ2-7,TRBV7-6,many,TRBD2,TGTGCCAGCGGTGGGAGGGGATCGGCCTCCTACGAGCAGTACTTC,CASGGRGSASYEQYF
TRBJ1-1,TRBV10-3,many,TRBD1,TGTGCCAGCGGGACAGGGCCCTACACTGAAGCTTTCTTT,CASGTGPYTEAFF
TRBJ2-2,TRBV20-1,many,-,TGCAGTGTTGGAGGAAGGGGGTACACCGGGGAGCTGTTTTTT,CSVGGRGYTGELFF
TRBJ2-2,TRBV11-2,many,TRBD2,TGTGCCAGCAGCCCAGGAAGACTAGCGGGGCGGCCCGGGGAGCTGTTTTTT,CASSPGRLAGRPGELFF
TRBJ2-7,TRBV6-5,many,TRBD1,TGTGCCAGCAGTTACTCGACCCTGGACAGGCCCTACGAGCAGTACTTC,CASSYSTLDRPYEQYF
TRBJ2-5,TRBV7-3,many,TRBD1,TGTGCCAGCAGCCACACAGGGGGACCTGGGGAGACCCAGTACTTC,CASSHTGGPGETQYF
TRBJ1-2,TRBV7-8,many,-,TGTGCCAGCAGATTAGGACTCGGCAGGGCTGGTGGCTACACCTTC,CASRLGLGRAGGYTF
TRBJ1-2,TRBV7-9,many,-,TGTGCCAGCAGCGAGTTCAGGGGCAACTATGGCTACACCTTC,CASSEFRGNYGYTF
TRBJ1-3,TRBV11-1,-,-,TGTGCCAGCAGCTTAGGTGCCGGCGGGAATTCTGGAAACACCATATATTTT,CASSLGAGGNSGNTIYF